The present T cell receptor beta chain was sequenced within a study of shared clonotypes between healthy human individuals. Adults of Caucasian background living in Nashville, Tennessee made up all donors. V gave up 7 bases and J gave up 9 bases, with 13 bases separating them. From germline, CDR1 is MNHEY and CDR2 SVGAGI. The CDR3 consists of 12 residues. Here immunoSEQ multiplex PCR was the method, and the copy in TCRdb shows in-frame clones only, minus some. The repertoire holds roughly 2.2 million clones, with approximately 95% as singletons. The genes are TRBV6-5 and TRBJ1-3, with a weak D call TRBD1 (5 bases). What was sequenced was naive CD4+ T cells from PBMCs. Subset: CD45RA+ positively selected. This receptor was identified in a man aged 18-30 years in good health. Some clones in this sample may be carry-over from other donors' samples. CDR3 loop: CASKTAGGTIYF. The CDR3 DNA follows: TGTGCCAGCAAGACAGCCGGGGGCACCATATATTTT.